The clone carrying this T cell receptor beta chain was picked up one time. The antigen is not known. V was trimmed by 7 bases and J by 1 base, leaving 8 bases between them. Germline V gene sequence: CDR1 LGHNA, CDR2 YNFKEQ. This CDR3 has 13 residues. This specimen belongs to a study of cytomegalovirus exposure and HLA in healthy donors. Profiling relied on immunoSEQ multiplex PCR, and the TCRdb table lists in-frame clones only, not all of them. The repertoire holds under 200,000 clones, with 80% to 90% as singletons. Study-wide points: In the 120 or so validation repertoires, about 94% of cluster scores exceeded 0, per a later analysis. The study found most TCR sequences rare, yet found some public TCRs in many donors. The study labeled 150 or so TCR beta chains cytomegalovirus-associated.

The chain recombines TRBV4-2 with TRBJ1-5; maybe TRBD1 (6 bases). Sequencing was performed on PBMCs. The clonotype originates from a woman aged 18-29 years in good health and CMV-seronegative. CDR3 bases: TGTGCCAGCACACAGGGAAGCAATCAGCCCCAGCATTTT. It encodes CASTQGSNQPQHF.